This T cell receptor (beta chain) was recorded in a study of OX40 agonist ivuxolimab in advanced cancers. Whole-study findings and limits: Among T cells, CD8+ cells averaged more expanded clones than CD4+ cells.

Using immunoSEQ multiplex PCR, the repertoire was profiled, and TCRdb retains in-frame clones only, with some absent. The table has under 85,000 clones, about 81% seen once. For this clone: The antigen is not known.

This CDR3 has 13 amino acids. Germline V CDR1 and CDR2: LNHDA, SQIVND (reference sequence). The ends were cut back, 2 bases at V and 6 bases at J, with 8 bases in the middle. The specimen was CD4+ or CD8+ T cells sorted from blood, collected in a trial of the OX40 agonist ivuxolimab. The V gene is TRBV19, the J gene TRBJ1-5, with D maybe TRBD1 (6 bases). The sequence derives from an adult with an advanced solid tumor such as melanoma, head and neck, liver or kidney cancer. The chain's CDR3 is CASSIQGTQPQHF. In DNA, the CDR3 is TGTGCCAGTAGTATACAGGGGACTCAGCCCCAGCATTTT.